Below are 10 T cell receptor beta chains sequenced from a single sample in a study of shared clonotypes between healthy human individuals. Sequencing was performed with immunoSEQ multiplex PCR; in TCRdb, only in-frame clones are kept and a portion is missing. This sample has 2 million to 3 million clones, with under 95% found just once. Sequencing was carried out using naive CD4+ T cells from PBMCs. As to subset: CD45RA+ positively selected. The receptors come from a man between 18 and 29 years old in good health. Some clones in this sample may be carry-over from other donors' samples.

The count of this clone is one. The J gene is TRBJ2-1, the V gene TRBV10-3; unclear D gene. CDR3 length: 13 amino acids. From germline, CDR1 is ENHRY and CDR2 SYGVKD. Trimming took 2 bases from V and 5 from J, leaving 7 bases between them. In DNA form, the CDR3 reads TGTGCCATCAGTGAGGCGTCAGACAATGAGCAGTTCTTC. Protein: CAISEASDNEQFF.

The chain uses TRBV7-2 and TRBJ1-5; 9 nucleotides match TRBD1. The CDR3 runs 15 residues. The V gene end was trimmed by 4 bases and the J gene end by 9 bases; junction bases not matched to a gene: 10. Germline values: CDR1 SGHTA, CDR2 FQGNSA. The CDR3 DNA sequence: TGTGCCAGCAGCTCACAAGACAGGGGGTTGGGGCCCCAGCATTTT. Amino acid sequence: CASSSQDRGLGPQHF.

V usage is TRBV19 and J usage is TRBJ2-2, with 14 bases identical to TRBD2. Per the germline V gene, CDR1 is LNHDA and CDR2 is SQIVND (reference sequence). The length of the CDR3 is 17 residues. Trimming cost V 7 bases and J 2 bases; bases outside gene matches: 6. CDR3 residues: CASTQTSGRVNTGELFF. The CDR3 bases are TGTGCCAGTACCCAGACTAGCGGGAGGGTCAACACCGGGGAGCTGTTTTTT.

The V and J genes are TRBV6-6 and TRBJ2-5, with 11 bases lining up with TRBD2. Losses at the gene ends were 8 bases for V and 0 bases for J; bases not matched to a gene: 8. The CDR3 sequence is 16 residues long. From germline, CDR1 is MNHNY and CDR2 SVGAGI (reference sequence). The CDR3 region has the DNA TGTGCCAGCGCCCTAGCGGGAGGCTTTGACCAAGAGACCCAGTACTTC. Protein product: CASALAGGFDQETQYF.

J is TRBJ1-1 and V is TRBV7-2; D is unclear. The CDR3 spans 13 residues. The germline gives CDR1 SGHTA, CDR2 FQGNSA. V shed 0 bases and J shed 7 bases, with 9 bases lying between them. CDR3 region: CASSLASPFEAFF. The CDR3 bases are TGTGCCAGCAGCTTAGCGTCCCCCTTTGAAGCTTTCTTT.

The chain uses TRBV28 and TRBJ2-7; 8 positions match TRBD1. V shed 2 bases and J 1 base; nucleotides not matched to a gene: 7. This CDR3 has 16 residues. Per germline, CDR1 MDHEN and CDR2 SYDVKM. The chain's CDR3 is CASSLRFQGASYEQYF. The DNA for the CDR3 is TGTGCCAGCAGTTTAAGGTTCCAGGGGGCTTCCTACGAGCAGTACTTC.

The chain recombines TRBV7-2 with TRBJ2-3, with D perhaps TRBD1 (7 bases). V was trimmed by 5 bases and J by 9 bases, leaving 12 bases between them. The V gene's germline CDR1 is SGHTA and CDR2 FQGNSA. The CDR3 sequence is 12 residues long. CDR3 in DNA: TGTGCCAGCAGCCCTCCAGGGGGGACGCAGTATTTT. This sequence encodes CASSPPGGTQYF.

Note on this clone: Other DNA sequences from this sample encode an identical CDR3 as well. This rearrangement joins TRBV9 to TRBJ2-3; D remains unclear. CDR1 SGDLS and CDR2 YYNGEE come from the germline V gene. The CDR3 loop spans 13 amino acids. Between the trimmed V and J ends, which lost 0 bases and 3 bases, there was a span of 5 bases. The CDR3 spells CASSVGRTDTQYF. CDR3 nucleotides: TGTGCCAGCAGCGTAGGTAGGACAGATACGCAGTATTTT. Combining the CDR3 with reference TRBV9 and TRBJ2-3 gives the whole variable domain DSGVTQTPKHLITATGQRVTLRCSPRSGDLSVYWYQQSLDQGLQFLIQYYNGEERAKGNILERFSAQQFPDLHSELNLSSLELGDSALYFCASSVGRTDTQYFGPGTRLTVL.

The CDR3 DNA is TGTGCCACCAGCAGAACCCGGGACAGGGGGCGGTACGAGCAGTACTTC. It encodes CATSRTRDRGRYEQYF. The rearrangement links TRBV15 to TRBJ2-7; 12 bases are shared with TRBD1. With V trimmed by 2 bases and J by 4 bases, 6 bases remained unmatched. CDR1 is LNHNV and CDR2 is YYDKDF in the germline V gene (reference sequence). The CDR3 covers 16 residues.

V gene TRBV9 combines with J gene TRBJ1-1; D unresolved. The CDR3 consists of 15 residues. Germline V gene lookup returns CDR1 SGDLS and CDR2 YYNGEE. The V end was cut by 3 bases, the J end by 5 bases, with 17 bases between. DNA for the CDR3: TGTGCCAGCAGCGGGGCCATTGGGGTGGGGACTGAAGCTTTCTTT. As protein: CASSGAIGVGTEAFF.